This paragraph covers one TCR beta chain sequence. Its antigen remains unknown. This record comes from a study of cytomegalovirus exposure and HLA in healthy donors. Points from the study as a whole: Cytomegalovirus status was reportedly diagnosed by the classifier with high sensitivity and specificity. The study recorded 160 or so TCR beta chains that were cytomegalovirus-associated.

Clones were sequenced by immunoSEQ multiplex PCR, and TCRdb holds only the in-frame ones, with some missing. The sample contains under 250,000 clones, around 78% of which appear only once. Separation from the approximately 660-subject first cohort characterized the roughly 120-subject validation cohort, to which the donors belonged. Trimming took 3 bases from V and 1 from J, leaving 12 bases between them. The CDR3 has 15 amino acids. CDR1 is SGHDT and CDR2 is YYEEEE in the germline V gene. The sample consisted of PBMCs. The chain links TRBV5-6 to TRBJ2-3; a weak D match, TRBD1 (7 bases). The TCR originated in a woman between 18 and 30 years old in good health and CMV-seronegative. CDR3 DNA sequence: TGTGCCAGCAGCTGGGTCAGGGGGGGCACAGATACGCAGTATTTT. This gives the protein CASSWVRGGTDTQYF.